This TCR beta chain was obtained from a study of blood T cell repertoires in COVID-19. Overall study context: From T cells, B-cell-depleted T cells, or PBMCs came the material, which was cDNA or gDNA.

The assay was immunoSEQ multiplex PCR, and TCRdb's table has in-frame clones only and misses some. The sample carries hundreds of thousands of clones, around 87% recorded once. The V gene end was trimmed by 9 bases and the J gene end by 5 bases; junction bases not matched to a gene: 14. Germline CDR1 reads SGHTA; CDR2 reads FQGTGA. This CDR3 has 15 residues. The sequenced sample was PBMCs or T cells enriched from blood (not recorded which). The V gene is TRBV7-3, the J gene TRBJ2-7, with 9 bases lining up with TRBD2. The sequence was obtained from a woman aged 45 to 65 who had recovered from COVID-19. DNA of the CDR3: TGTGCCAGTCCATTAACGTGGACTAGCGAGGACGAGCAGTACTTC. It is translated as CASPLTWTSEDEQYF.